This TCR beta chain was profiled in a study of early T cells in non-severe SARS-CoV-2 infection. TCRdb reanalysed the 5' RACE reads using MiXCR and keeps one entry per CDR3 protein. Of more than 75,000 distinct CDR3 sequences detected, around 13% appear once; the ten largest clones hold about 6%. Trimming cost V 7 bases and J 11 bases, with 14 bases left between them. This CDR3 region has 10 residues. In germline, CDR1 is SQVTM, CDR2 ANQGSEA. The source of this sequence is an adult who was a healthcare worker with PCR-confirmed SARS-CoV-2 infection or an uninfected control (not recorded which). The material sequenced was whole blood. This rearrangement joins TRBV29-1 to TRBJ1-1; possible D gene TRBD1, 6 bases. The chain's CDR3 is CSGLGAGAFF. CDR3 DNA sequence: TGCAGCGGTTTGGGGGCTGGGGCTTTCTTT.